This TCR beta chain was recorded in a study of blood T cells in healthy people across ages. Whole-study findings and limits: Naive CD4+ cell counts and diversity both ran higher in long-lived than in aged donors.

The second PCR ran about 6 to 11 cycles with a sample-barcoded 5' primer and J-beta primers. TCRdb ran MiXCR on the 5' RACE reads and lists one entry per CDR3 protein. The sample lists 2 million or so distinct CDR3 sequences, roughly 52% occurring once. This clonotype was observed many times. Antigen unknown. The origin of this receptor is a woman aged 40 to 50 in good health. Specimen: blood.

The CDR3 DNA is TGTGCCAGCAGCCTTCAGGGCTACGAGCAGTACTTC. This sequence encodes CASSLQGYEQYF. The chain combines TRBV28 with TRBJ2-7; a possible D gene is TRBD1 (5 bases). The CDR3 is 12 residues long. Germline assignment: CDR1 MDHEN and CDR2 SYDVKM. V shed 6 bases and J shed 3 bases, with 9 bases lying between them.